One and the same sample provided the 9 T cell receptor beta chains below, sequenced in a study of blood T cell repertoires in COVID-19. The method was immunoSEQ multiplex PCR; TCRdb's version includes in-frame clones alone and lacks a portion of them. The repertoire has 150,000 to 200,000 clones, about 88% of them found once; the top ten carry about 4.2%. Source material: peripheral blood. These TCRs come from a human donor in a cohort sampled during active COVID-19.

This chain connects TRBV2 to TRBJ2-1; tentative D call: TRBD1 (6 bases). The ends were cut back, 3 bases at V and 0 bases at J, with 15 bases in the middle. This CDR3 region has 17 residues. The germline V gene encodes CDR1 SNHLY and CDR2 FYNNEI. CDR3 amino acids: CASSDRDIRRSYNEQFF. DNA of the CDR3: TGTGCCAGCAGTGACCGGGACATTCGTCGCTCCTACAATGAGCAGTTCTTC.

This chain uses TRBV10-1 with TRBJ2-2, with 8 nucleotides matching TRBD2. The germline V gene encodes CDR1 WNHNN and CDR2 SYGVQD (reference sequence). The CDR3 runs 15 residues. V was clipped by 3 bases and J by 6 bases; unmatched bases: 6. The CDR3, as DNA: TGCGCCAGCAGTGAAAAGCGGGAGAGCCCCGGGGAGCTGTTTTTT. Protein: CASSEKRESPGELFF.

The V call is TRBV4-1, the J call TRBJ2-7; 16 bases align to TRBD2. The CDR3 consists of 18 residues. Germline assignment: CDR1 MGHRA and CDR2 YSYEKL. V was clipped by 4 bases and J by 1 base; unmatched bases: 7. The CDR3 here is CASSLPGLAGGGSYEQYF. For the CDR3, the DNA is TGCGCCAGCAGCCTACCGGGACTAGCGGGAGGGGGGTCCTACGAGCAGTACTTC.

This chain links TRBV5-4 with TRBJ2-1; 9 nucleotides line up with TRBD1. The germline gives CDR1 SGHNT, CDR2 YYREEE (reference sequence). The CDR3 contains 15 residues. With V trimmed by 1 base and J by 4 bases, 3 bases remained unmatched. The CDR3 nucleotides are TGTGCCAGCAGCTTGAGGACAGGGGCGTACAATGAGCAGTTCTTC. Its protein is CASSLRTGAYNEQFF.

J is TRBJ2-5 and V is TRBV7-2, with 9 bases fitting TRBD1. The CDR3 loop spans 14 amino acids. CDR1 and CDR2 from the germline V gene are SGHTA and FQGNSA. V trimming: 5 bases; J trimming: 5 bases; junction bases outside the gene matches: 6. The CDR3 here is CASSRGQGGETQYF. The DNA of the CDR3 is TGTGCCAGCAGCCGGGGACAGGGAGGGGAGACCCAGTACTTC.

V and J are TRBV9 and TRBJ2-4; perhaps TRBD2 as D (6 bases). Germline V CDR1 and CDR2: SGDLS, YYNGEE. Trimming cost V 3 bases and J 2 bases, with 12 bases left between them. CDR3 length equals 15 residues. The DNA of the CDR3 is TGTGCCAGCAGCGGGGGGGTCGGAACCAAAAACATTCAGTACTTC. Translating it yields CASSGGVGTKNIQYF. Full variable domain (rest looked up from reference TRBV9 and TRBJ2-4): DSGVTQTPKHLITATGQRVTLRCSPRSGDLSVYWYQQSLDQGLQFLIQYYNGEERAKGNILERFSAQQFPDLHSELNLSSLELGDSALYFCASSGGVGTKNIQYFGAGTRLSVL.

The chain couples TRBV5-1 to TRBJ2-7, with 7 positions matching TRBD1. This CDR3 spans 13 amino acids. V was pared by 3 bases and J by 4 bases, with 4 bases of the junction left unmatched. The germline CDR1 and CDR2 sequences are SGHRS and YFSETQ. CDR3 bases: TGCGCCAGCAGCTCGGGACAGTCTTACGAGCAGTACTTC. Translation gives CASSSGQSYEQYF.

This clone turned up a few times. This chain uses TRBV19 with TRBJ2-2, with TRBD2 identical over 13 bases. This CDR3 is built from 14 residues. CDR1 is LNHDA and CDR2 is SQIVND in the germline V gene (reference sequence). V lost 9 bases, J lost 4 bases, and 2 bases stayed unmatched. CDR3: CASRTSGGTGELFF. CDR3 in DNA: TGTGCCAGCAGGACTAGCGGGGGCACCGGGGAGCTGTTTTTT. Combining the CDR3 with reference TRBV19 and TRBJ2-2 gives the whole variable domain DGGITQSPKYLFRKEGQNVTLSCEQNLNHDAMYWYRQDPGQGLRLIYYSQIVNDFQKGDIAEGYSVSREKKESFPLTVTSAQKNPTAFYLCASRTSGGTGELFFGEGSRLTVL.

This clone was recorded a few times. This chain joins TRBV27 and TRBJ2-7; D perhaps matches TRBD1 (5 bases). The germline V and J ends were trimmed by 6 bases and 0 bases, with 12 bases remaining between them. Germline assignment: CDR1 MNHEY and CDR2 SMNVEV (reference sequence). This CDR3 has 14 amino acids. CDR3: CASSRDSISYEQYF. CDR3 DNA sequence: TGTGCCAGCAGCCGAGACAGTATCTCCTACGAGCAGTACTTC.